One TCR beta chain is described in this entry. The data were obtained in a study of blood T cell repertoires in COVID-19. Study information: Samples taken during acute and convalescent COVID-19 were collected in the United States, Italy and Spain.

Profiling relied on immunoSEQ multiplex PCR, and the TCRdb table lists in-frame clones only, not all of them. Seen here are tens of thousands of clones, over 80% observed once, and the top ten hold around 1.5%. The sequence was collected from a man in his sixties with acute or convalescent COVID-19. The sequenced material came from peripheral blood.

As DNA, the CDR3 is TGTGCCAGCAGCATACTAGCGGGTTTAGACAATGAGCAGTTCTTC. Translation: CASSILAGLDNEQFF. This rearrangement joins TRBV9 to TRBJ2-1, with 9 bases aligning to TRBD2. Per germline, CDR1 SGDLS and CDR2 YYNGEE. CDR3 length equals 15 residues. Trimming cost V 4 bases and J 5 bases; bases outside gene matches: 7. Complete variable domain (other parts from reference TRBV9 and TRBJ2-1): DSGVTQTPKHLITATGQRVTLRCSPRSGDLSVYWYQQSLDQGLQFLIQYYNGEERAKGNILERFSAQQFPDLHSELNLSSLELGDSALYFCASSILAGLDNEQFFGPGTRLTVL.